This T cell receptor beta chain was identified during a study of OX40 agonist ivuxolimab in advanced cancers. CDR1 SGHNT and CDR2 YYREEE come from the germline V gene (reference sequence). The CDR3 consists of 15 residues. The V and J ends lost 4 bases and 1 base respectively, with 14 bases between them. Clones were sequenced by immunoSEQ multiplex PCR, and TCRdb holds only the in-frame ones, with some missing. The sample lists roughly 26,000 clones; over 70% were seen once. This TCR came from an adult with an advanced solid tumor such as melanoma, head and neck, liver or kidney cancer. The source was CD4+ or CD8+ T cells sorted from blood, collected in a trial of the OX40 agonist ivuxolimab. This chain uses TRBV5-4 with TRBJ1-1; tentatively, D is TRBD1 (6 bases). The chain's CDR3 is CASSVYRVENTEAFF. CDR3 coding DNA: TGTGCCAGCAGCGTATACAGGGTCGAGAACACTGAAGCTTTCTTT.